Listed below are T cell receptor beta chains from one sample, sequenced in a study of CD8 T cells in Susac syndrome. TCRdb independently ran MiXCR on the immunoSEQ multiplex PCR reads; one entry per CDR3 protein. The sample shows 170,000 or so distinct CDR3 sequences, approximately 95% of them seen only once. Input material: CD4+ T cells from PBMCs. The receptors shown here come from a human donor with multiple sclerosis. The conserved cysteine and the conserved F or W are not part of the CDR3 here. The D gene is left open where the match is weak. Clone size is shown for a subset of rows, as once, few, many or a class of expanded clone.

V gene	D gene	clone size	J gene	CDR3 protein
TRBV16	NA	once	TRBJ1-1	ASSPWRGEAF
TRBV20-1	NA	NA	TRBJ1-5	SARRGGNQPQH
TRBV5-4	NA	NA	TRBJ1-2	ASSLETGGGYT
TRBV5-1	NA	NA	TRBJ2-3	ASSEGLPGTDTQY
TRBV3-1	NA	NA	TRBJ2-3	ASSGGGSGPAY
TRBV6-1	NA	NA	TRBJ2-7	ASTPEGSFYEQY
TRBV24-1	TRBD2	NA	TRBJ2-7	ATSDTGTSGRNEQY
TRBV7-9	TRBD1	NA	TRBJ1-4	ASSLGTGWNEKLF
TRBV28	NA	NA	TRBJ2-4	ASKRRGKDIQY
TRBV20-1	TRBD2	NA	TRBJ2-1	SAKRLAGVSWTDNEQF
TRBV15	NA	once	TRBJ2-1	ATSSDTQYNEQF
TRBV29-1	NA	few	TRBJ2-7	SVTRDSIEQY